The TCR beta chain described here comes from a study of CD8 T cells in ankylosing spondylitis (dated 2017 in TCRdb). Looking at the study overall: To find TCR variants linked to disease, the study profiled T cell receptor beta repertoires in ankylosing spondylitis patients and healthy donors. The full study cohort was made up of roughly 25 ankylosing spondylitis patients and approximately 100 healthy donors. Peripheral blood samples were taken, and synovial fluid was additionally collected from ankylosing spondylitis patients.

Sequencing used an Illumina HiSeq 2500. TCR beta libraries were prepared by quantitative 5'-RACE with molecular barcodes. Per the source publication's procedure: A new computational method based on a probabilistic model of VDJ rearrangement was used to identify disease-linked TCR variants. TCRdb reworked the public reads: Q25 trimming with fastp, MiXCR clone assembly, productive beta chains retained. Each CDR3 protein appears once, grouped with its most common genes and DNA. The V and J calls reflect TCRdb's pipeline rather than the authors' work. Across this sample there are some 250,000 distinct CDR3 sequences, with 20% to 30% seen only once. Of the sample, around 0.64% falls within the top ten clones. As for this clonotype: Its antigen is currently not known. No quality values exist for individual bases; no much larger clone is one base distant.

Paper-wide results and their limitations: Some motif variants were previously reported in synovial fluid and blood of reactive arthritis patients, suggesting common disease-initiation mechanisms. In peripheral blood, the disease-linked clones were found at relatively low frequencies and had a CD8+ phenotype. Significant enrichment of the disease-linked clones was reported in matched synovial fluid samples from ankylosing spondylitis patients. A TCR beta motif made up of several highly homologous amino acid variants appeared to be characteristic of blood from ankylosing spondylitis patients.

From its cysteine to its phenylalanine, the CDR3 spans 11 amino acids. Only CDR3 DNA remains: 33 bases, in frame from the first base. The sequence is built from TRBV12-3 or TRBV12-4 and TRBJ1-4; confidence is insufficient to name the D gene. The sequence derives from a male donor with ankylosing spondylitis or in good health (not recorded which). Specimen: blood, either unsorted or a sorted T cell fraction (not recorded which). The CDR3 here reads CAVSTNEKLFF. The sequence in DNA is TGTGCTGTGTCAACTAATGAAAAACTGTTTTTT.